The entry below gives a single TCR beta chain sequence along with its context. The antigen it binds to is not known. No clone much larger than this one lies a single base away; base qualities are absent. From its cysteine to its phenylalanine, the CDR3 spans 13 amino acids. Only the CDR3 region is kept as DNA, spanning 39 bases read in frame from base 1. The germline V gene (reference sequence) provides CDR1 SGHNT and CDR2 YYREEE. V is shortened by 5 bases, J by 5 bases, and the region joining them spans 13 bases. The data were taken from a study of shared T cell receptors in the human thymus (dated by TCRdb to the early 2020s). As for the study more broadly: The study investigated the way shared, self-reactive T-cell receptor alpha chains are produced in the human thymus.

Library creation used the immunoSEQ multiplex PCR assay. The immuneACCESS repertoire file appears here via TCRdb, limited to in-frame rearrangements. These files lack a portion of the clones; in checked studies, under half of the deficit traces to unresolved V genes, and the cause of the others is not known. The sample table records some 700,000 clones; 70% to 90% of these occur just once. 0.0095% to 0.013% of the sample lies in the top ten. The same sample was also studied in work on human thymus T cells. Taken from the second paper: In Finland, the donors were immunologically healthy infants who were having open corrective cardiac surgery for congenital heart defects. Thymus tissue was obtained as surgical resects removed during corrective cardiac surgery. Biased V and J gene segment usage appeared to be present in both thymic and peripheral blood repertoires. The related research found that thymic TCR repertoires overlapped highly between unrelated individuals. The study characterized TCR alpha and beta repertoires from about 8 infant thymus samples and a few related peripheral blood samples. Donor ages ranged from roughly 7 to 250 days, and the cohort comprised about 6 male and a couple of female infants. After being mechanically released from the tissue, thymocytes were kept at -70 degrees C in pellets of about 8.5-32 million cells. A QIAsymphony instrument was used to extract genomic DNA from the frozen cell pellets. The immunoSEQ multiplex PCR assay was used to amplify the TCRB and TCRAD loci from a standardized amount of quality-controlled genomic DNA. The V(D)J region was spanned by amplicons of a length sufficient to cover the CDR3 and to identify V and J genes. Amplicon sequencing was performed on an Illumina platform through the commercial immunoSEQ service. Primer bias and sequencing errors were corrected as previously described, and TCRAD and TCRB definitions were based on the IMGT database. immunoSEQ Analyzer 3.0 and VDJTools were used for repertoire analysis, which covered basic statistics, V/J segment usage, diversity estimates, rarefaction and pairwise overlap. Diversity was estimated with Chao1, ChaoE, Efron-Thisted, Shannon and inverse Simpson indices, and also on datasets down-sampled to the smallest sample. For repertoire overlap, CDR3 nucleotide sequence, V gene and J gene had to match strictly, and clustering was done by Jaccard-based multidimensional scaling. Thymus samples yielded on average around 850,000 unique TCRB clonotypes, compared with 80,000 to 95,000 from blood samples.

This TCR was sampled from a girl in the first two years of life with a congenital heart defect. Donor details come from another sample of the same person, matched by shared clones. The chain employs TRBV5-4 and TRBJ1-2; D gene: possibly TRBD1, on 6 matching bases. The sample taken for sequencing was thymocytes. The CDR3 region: CASSSGTPYGYTF. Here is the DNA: TGTGCCAGCAGTTCCGGGACACCTTATGGCTACACCTTC.